A single sample is the source of the 17 T cell receptor beta chains below, sequenced in a study of cytomegalovirus exposure and HLA in healthy donors. Vbeta (60) and Jbeta (13) primers were used in the PCR. Assay: immunoSEQ multiplex PCR; the TCRdb copy retains only in-frame clones and omits some. Among 97,000 or so clones listed, approximately 77% were seen once. The sample comprised PBMCs. The receptors derive from a male donor in good health and CMV-seropositive.

This clone was seen more than once but under ten times. The chain couples TRBV7-2 to TRBJ2-7, with 16 bases lining up with TRBD2. Unmatched junction bases numbered 7, after V lost 8 bases and J lost 6 bases. Germline V gene data show CDR1 as SGHTA and CDR2 as FQGNSA. The CDR3 sequence is 15 residues long. This chain's CDR3 is CASRQGTSGRGEQYF. The CDR3 coding sequence is TGTGCCAGCCGCCAAGGGACTAGCGGGAGGGGCGAGCAGTACTTC.

This rearrangement joins TRBV28 to TRBJ2-1, with D possibly matching TRBD2 (5 bases). The CDR3 length is 15 residues. Germline assignment: CDR1 MDHEN and CDR2 SYDVKM. Trimming pared 6 bases from V and 3 bases from J, leaving 15 bases between. In DNA form, the CDR3 reads TGTGCCAGCAGCCGCCCGGGCGGGCGCTACAATGAGCAGTTCTTC. Amino acid sequence: CASSRPGGRYNEQFF.

J is TRBJ1-2 and V is TRBV7-2; D is unresolved. This CDR3 region has 15 residues. Per germline, CDR1 SGHTA and CDR2 FQGNSA. The V end was cut by 1 base, the J end by 1 base, with 10 bases between. The CDR3 DNA reads as TGTGCCAGCAGCTTAGATCGTGGCAGTAACTATGGCTACACCTTC. It yields the protein CASSLDRGSNYGYTF. The complete variable domain, with remaining parts taken from reference TRBV7-2 and TRBJ1-2, reads GAGVSQSPSNKVTEKGKDVELRCDPISGHTALYWYRQSLGQGLEFLIYFQGNSAPDKSGLPSDRFSAERTGGSVSTLTIQRTQQEDSAVYLCASSLDRGSNYGYTFGSGTRLTVV.

The table lists this clone with a few counts. The V gene is TRBV4-1, the J gene TRBJ1-3, with no clear D. The CDR3 contains 15 residues. In germline, CDR1 is MGHRA, CDR2 YSYEKL. With 0 bases removed from V and 9 bases from J, the gap between germline ends came to 15 bases. CDR3 coding DNA: TGCGCCAGCAGCCAAGATTCCGTGGGCGGGAGCACCATATATTTT. This codes for CASSQDSVGGSTIYF.

V usage is TRBV7-9 and J usage is TRBJ1-3; 7 bases fit TRBD1. CDR1 is SEHNR and CDR2 is FQNEAQ in the germline V gene (reference sequence). This CDR3 is built from 16 residues. V lost 5 bases to trimming and J lost 4 bases; unmatched junction nucleotides: 11. This chain's CDR3 is CASSGYRGGPGNTIYF. CDR3 nucleotide sequence: TGTGCCAGCAGCGGATACAGGGGCGGCCCCGGAAACACCATATATTTT.

Here the CDR3 reads CASSFGGPYEQYF. CDR3 sequence (DNA): TGTGCCAGCAGTTTCGGAGGACCCTACGAGCAGTACTTC. V and J are TRBV28 and TRBJ2-7; TRBD2 might be the D (5 bases). CDR3 length: 13 residues. From germline, CDR1 is MDHEN and CDR2 SYDVKM. V lost 3 bases and J lost 2, with 8 bases in between.

The chain employs TRBV30 and TRBJ1-1; D uncertain. CDR3 length equals 13 residues. Germline-derived CDR1 and CDR2 are GTSNPN and SVGIG (reference sequence). The V gene lost 0 bases and the J gene lost 4 bases, with 9 bases spanning the gap. The CDR3 sequence is CAWSVQSPTEAFF. CDR3 in DNA: TGTGCCTGGAGTGTACAGAGCCCCACTGAAGCTTTCTTT.

The chain combines TRBV11-3 with TRBJ2-5; D not certain. Deletions cut 3 bases from V and 1 base from J, with 6 bases between. Germline loops: CDR1 SGHNT, CDR2 YENEEA. The CDR3 runs 13 residues. CDR3 residues: CASSFNSQETQYF. Here the CDR3 DNA reads TGTGCCAGCAGCTTCAATTCCCAAGAGACCCAGTACTTC.

V is TRBV10-3 and J is TRBJ2-2; 9 bases map to TRBD2. Trimming removed 2 bases from V and 2 bases from J; junction bases left unmatched: 9. CDR1 and CDR2 from the germline V gene are ENHRY and SYGVKD. This CDR3 has 18 residues. CDR3 bases: TGTGCCATCAGTGAGGTTAAGTCTAGCGGGATAAACACCGGGGAGCTGTTTTTT. This sequence encodes CAISEVKSSGINTGELFF.

This clone was found a few times. In nucleotides, the CDR3 is TGTGCCAGCCGCGAGGGGGTCGACTATGGCTACACCTTC. This translates into CASREGVDYGYTF. This chain uses TRBV28 with TRBJ1-2; the D gene is possibly TRBD1 (6 bases). Per the germline V gene, CDR1 is MDHEN and CDR2 is SYDVKM. The CDR3 runs 13 residues. V lost 8 bases and J lost 3, with 13 bases in between.

The chain recombines TRBV5-1 with TRBJ2-3; D might be TRBD1 (6 bases). The V and J ends lost 2 bases and 6 bases respectively, with 10 bases between them. The CDR3 sequence is 13 residues long. Germline loops: CDR1 SGHRS, CDR2 YFSETQ. The CDR3 sequence: CASSLTGWDTQYF. The CDR3 DNA sequence: TGCGCCAGCAGCTTAACAGGGTGGGATACGCAGTATTTT.

The rearrangement links TRBV23-1 to TRBJ1-5, with D hard to call. TRBV23-1 is designated an ORF whose function remains uncertain. CDR3 length equals 12 residues. Trimming took off 4 bases at V and 6 bases at J, with 7 bases between the two ends. CDR3 protein: CASSLSSQPQHF. The CDR3 nucleotides are TGCGCCAGCAGTCTGTCGTCTCAGCCCCAGCATTTT.

In its sample, this clone was seen a few times. The chain carries TRBV6-5 and TRBJ1-1; D call uncertain. From germline, CDR1 is MNHEY and CDR2 SVGAGI. The germline V and J ends were trimmed by 1 base and 4 bases, with 13 bases remaining between them. The CDR3 is made up of 15 amino acids. The CDR3 DNA reads TGTGCCAGCAGTTACTACCCCTCCAGCGGCACTGAAGCTTTCTTT. This sequence encodes CASSYYPSSGTEAFF.

Written as DNA, the CDR3 is TGTGCCAGCAGCCAAGACAGCTATGGCTACACCTTC. Translation: CASSQDSYGYTF. The chain links TRBV4-2 to TRBJ1-2; D ambiguous. Germline V gives CDR1 LGHNA, CDR2 YNFKEQ. The V and J ends lost 0 bases and 4 bases respectively, with 3 bases between them. The CDR3 runs 12 residues.

The chain carries TRBV28 and TRBJ2-4; D call uncertain. The germline CDR1 and CDR2 sequences are MDHEN and SYDVKM. The V and J ends lost 2 bases and 16 bases respectively, with 12 bases between them. This CDR3 spans 11 amino acids. The CDR3 reads CASSLSGVSYF. CDR3 DNA sequence: TGTGCCAGCAGTTTAAGTGGAGTCAGCTACTTC.

The chain recombines TRBV11-3 with TRBJ2-1; possibly TRBD2 for D (6 bases). V was trimmed by 0 bases and J by 0 bases, leaving 6 bases between them. CDR1 SGHNT and CDR2 YENEEA come from the germline V gene. The CDR3 consists of 15 residues. The CDR3 region is CASSLDGSSYNEQFF. The CDR3 coding sequence is TGTGCCAGCAGCTTAGACGGGAGCTCCTACAATGAGCAGTTCTTC. The whole variable domain, filled in from reference TRBV11-3 and TRBJ2-1, reads EAGVVQSPRYKIIEKKQPVAFWCNPISGHNTLYWYLQNLGQGPELLIRYENEEAVDDSQLPKDRFSAERLKGVDSTLKIQPAELGDSAVYLCASSLDGSSYNEQFFGPGTRLTVL.

This chain uses TRBV7-2 with TRBJ1-5, with 7 bases fitting TRBD1. The length of the CDR3 is 17 residues. Trimming took 1 base from V and 0 from J; bases not matched to a gene: 6. Germline CDR1 reads SGHTA; CDR2 reads FQGNSA. CDR3 coding DNA: TGTGCCAGCAGCTTAGGAAAGGGGGCCTATAGCAATCAGCCCCAGCATTTT. As protein: CASSLGKGAYSNQPQHF.